This note documents a single T cell receptor (beta chain) sequence. The antigen is unknown. The PCR had 60 Vbeta and 13 Jbeta primers. Generated by immunoSEQ multiplex PCR, the TCRdb table keeps only in-frame clones and is missing some. The sample includes roughly 110,000 clones, roughly 80% of them seen just once. This sample stems from a study of cytomegalovirus exposure and HLA in healthy donors. The CDR3 consists of 21 residues. The V and J ends lost 3 bases and 0 bases, in that order; junction bases with no gene match: 13. Germline loops: CDR1 LNHDA, CDR2 SQIVND (reference sequence). Findings of the study overall: Later analysis associated a missense DCLRE1C variant with TCR beta V- and J-gene trimming. There was a cluster of highly shared sequence variants that was likely a sequencing artifact. Most of the CMV-associated TCR beta chains (in a later analysis) appeared to be HLA-restricted. Investigators reported around 150 TCR beta chains as tied to cytomegalovirus.

Sequencing was performed on PBMCs. The TCR comes from a young man in good health and CMV-seropositive. The genes are TRBV19 and TRBJ2-6, with TRBD1 matching 11 bases. The CDR3 here is CASSIGGMGGTGGSGANVLTF. CDR3 in DNA: TGTGCCAGTAGTATCGGCGGTATGGGTGGGACAGGGGGCTCTGGGGCCAACGTCCTGACTTTC.